This T cell receptor beta chain was identified during a study of PD-1 blockade in classical Hodgkin lymphoma. Broader study findings: As was reported, newly diagnosed patients showed lower baseline TCR diversity than healthy donors did.

V lost 4 bases and J lost 4; bases outside the gene matches: 6. The CDR3 length is 15 residues. Per the germline V gene, CDR1 is PRHDT and CDR2 is FYEKMQ (reference sequence). In this sample, this clone turned up a few times. Antigen specificity is unknown. Every single patient, without exception, relapsed after autologous stem cell transplantation, and brentuximab vedotin exposure varied. Progressive disease, partial response or complete response was each patient's best response. The repertoire was sequenced with immunoSEQ multiplex PCR; TCRdb's copy has only in-frame clones and lacks some. The sample yields more than 140,000 clones, under 85% seen once.

The rearrangement links TRBV13 to TRBJ2-3, with TRBD1 matching over 9 bases. The sample here was peripheral blood mononuclear cells (PBMCs), taken before the second cycle of nivolumab. The clonotype comes from a human donor with classical Hodgkin lymphoma. CDR3 sequence: CASSSRQGVADTQYF. In nucleotides, the CDR3 is TGTGCCAGCAGCTCACGACAGGGGGTGGCAGATACGCAGTATTTT.